Below, 11 T cell receptor beta chains from the same sample are listed, as sequenced in a study of shared clonotypes between healthy human individuals. Libraries were prepared by immunoSEQ multiplex PCR; TCRdb keeps only in-frame clonotypes and omits some of them. The repertoire holds about 360,000 clones, with less than 75% as singletons. Specimen: memory CD4+ T cells sorted from blood. Subset described: CD45RA-negative fraction. The receptors shown here come from a man aged 25-45 years in good health.

The chain carries TRBV5-6 and TRBJ2-7; TRBD2 aligns across 8 bases. The CDR3 is 16 residues long. Germline loops: CDR1 SGHDT, CDR2 YYEEEE. V lost 1 base and J lost 1; bases outside the gene matches: 7. CDR3 region: CASSLPSGRRSYEQYF. The CDR3 nucleotides read TGTGCCAGCAGCTTGCCCAGCGGGAGAAGGTCCTACGAGCAGTACTTC.

The rearrangement uses TRBV15 and TRBJ2-3, with a possible D match to TRBD2 (5 bases). The germline gives CDR1 LNHNV, CDR2 YYDKDF (reference sequence). Trimming removed 1 base at V and 0 bases at J, with 8 bases between. This CDR3 has 15 residues. In DNA, the CDR3 is TGTGCCACCAGCAGAGCGGGAATAAGCACAGATACGCAGTATTTT. Amino acids: CATSRAGISTDTQYF.

This clone has only one observation. The chain links TRBV25-1 to TRBJ2-1; 10 bases map to TRBD2. This CDR3 is built from 14 residues. CDR1 is MGHDK, CDR2 SYGVNS, per germline. V lost 6 bases and J lost 5; bases outside the gene matches: 4. The CDR3 nucleotides are TGTGCCAGCAGGTTAGCGGGAGGAAACAATGAGCAGTTCTTC. Translating gives CASRLAGGNNEQFF.

V gene TRBV30 combines with J gene TRBJ2-3; TRBD1 might be the D (5 bases). CDR3 length equals 22 residues. The V gene's germline CDR1 is GTSNPN and CDR2 SVGIG (reference sequence). The V end lost 5 bases, the J end lost 2 bases, and 38 bases lay between the germline ends. The CDR3 loop is CAWPRDEPAHRIPTGTTDTQYF. CDR3 DNA: TGTGCCTGGCCACGCGATGAACCGGCCCACAGGATACCAACAGGAACCACAGATACGCAGTATTTT.

The J gene is TRBJ2-7, the V gene TRBV19; D unclear. The germline gives CDR1 LNHDA, CDR2 SQIVND (reference sequence). The CDR3 is 17 amino acids. The V and J ends lost 3 bases and 2 bases respectively, with 20 bases between them. The CDR3 nucleotides read TGTGCCAGTAGTATTGCTGGAGCCAACCTCGCCCCCTACGAGCAGTACTTC. This codes for CASSIAGANLAPYEQYF.

The chain couples TRBV15 to TRBJ2-2; maybe TRBD1 (6 bases). The CDR3 sequence is 13 residues long. Germline V gives CDR1 LNHNV, CDR2 YYDKDF (reference sequence). Trimming stripped 9 bases from V and 1 base from J, with 9 bases between. CDR3 DNA: TGTGCCACAGCGGACAGGAACACCGGGGAGCTGTTTTTT. Amino acid sequence: CATADRNTGELFF.

The V gene is TRBV5-1, the J gene TRBJ2-2; 7 bases are a match to TRBD1. Trimming at V came to 3 bases and at J to 4 bases, leaving 6 bases not matched to a gene. Germline V lookup: CDR1 SGHRS, CDR2 YFSETQ. The CDR3 consists of 15 residues. CDR3 loop: CASSYRGLGTGELFF. CDR3 coding DNA: TGCGCCAGCAGCTACAGGGGTTTGGGCACCGGGGAGCTGTTTTTT.

V gene TRBV12-1 combines with J gene TRBJ2-3; TRBD2, as called in the table, went unchecked against the DNA. TRBV12-1 is a pseudogene segment. The length of the CDR3 is 17 residues. The chain's CDR3 is CASSPWTSGTSTDTQYF. The CDR3 coding sequence is TGTGCCAGCAGCCCATGGACTAGCGGAACCAGCACAGATACGCAGTATTTT.

This chain joins TRBV25-1 and TRBJ1-2; 12 positions match TRBD1. This CDR3 is built from 17 residues. With V trimmed by 10 bases and J by 1 base, 13 bases remained unmatched. CDR1 and CDR2 (germline): MGHDK, SYGVNS. The CDR3 DNA follows: TGTGCCAATCCGGGACAGGGGGCACGATTGATTAACTATGGCTACACCTTC. It encodes CANPGQGARLINYGYTF.

Here the CDR3 DNA reads TGTGCCAGCAGCTTGAGGGGTAATCAGCCCCAGCATTTT. Its protein product is CASSLRGNQPQHF. The rearrangement links TRBV7-9 to TRBJ1-5, with a weak D call TRBD1 (5 bases). Per germline, CDR1 SEHNR and CDR2 FQNEAQ (reference sequence). The CDR3 contains 13 residues. Trimming took off 3 bases at V and 4 bases at J, with 7 bases between the two ends.

The chain links TRBV2 to TRBJ2-2; 7 positions agree with TRBD2. The germline gives CDR1 SNHLY, CDR2 FYNNEI. This CDR3 region has 15 residues. The V and J ends lost 8 bases and 2 bases, in that order; junction bases with no gene match: 8. The CDR3 DNA sequence: TGTGCCAGCCGCGGGAGTTGGGTAAACACCGGGGAGCTGTTTTTT. This gives the protein CASRGSWVNTGELFF.